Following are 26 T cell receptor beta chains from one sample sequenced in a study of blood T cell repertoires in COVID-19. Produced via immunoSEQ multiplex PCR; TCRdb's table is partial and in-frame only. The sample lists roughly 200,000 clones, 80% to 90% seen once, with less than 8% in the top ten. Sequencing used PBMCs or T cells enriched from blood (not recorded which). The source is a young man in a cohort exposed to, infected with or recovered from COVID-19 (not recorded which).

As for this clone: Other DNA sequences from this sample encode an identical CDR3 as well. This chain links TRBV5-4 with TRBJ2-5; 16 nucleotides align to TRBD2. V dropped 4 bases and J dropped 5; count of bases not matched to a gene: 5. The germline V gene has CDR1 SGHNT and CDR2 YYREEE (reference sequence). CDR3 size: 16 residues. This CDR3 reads CASSPGLAGGMETQYF. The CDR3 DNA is TGTGCCAGCAGCCCGGGACTAGCGGGAGGGATGGAGACCCAGTACTTC.

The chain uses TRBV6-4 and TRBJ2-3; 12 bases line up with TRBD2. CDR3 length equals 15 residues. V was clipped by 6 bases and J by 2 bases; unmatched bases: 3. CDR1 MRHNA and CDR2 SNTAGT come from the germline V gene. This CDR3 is CASSRLAGDTDTQYF. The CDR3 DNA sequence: TGTGCCAGCAGCCGACTAGCGGGAGACACAGATACGCAGTATTTT.

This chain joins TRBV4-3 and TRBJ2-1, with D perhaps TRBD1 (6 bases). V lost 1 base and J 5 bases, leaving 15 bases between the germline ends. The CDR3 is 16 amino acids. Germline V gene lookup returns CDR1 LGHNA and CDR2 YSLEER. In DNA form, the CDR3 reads TGCGCCAGCAGCCAAGTAGTTGGGGGCGCGGACAATGAGCAGTTCTTC. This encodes CASSQVVGGADNEQFF.

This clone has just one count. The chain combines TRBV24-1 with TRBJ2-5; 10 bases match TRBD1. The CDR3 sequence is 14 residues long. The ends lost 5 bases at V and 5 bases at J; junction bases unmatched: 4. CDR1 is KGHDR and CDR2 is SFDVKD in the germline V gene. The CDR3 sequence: CATSGQGARETQYF. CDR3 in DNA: TGTGCCACCAGTGGACAGGGGGCAAGGGAGACCCAGTACTTC.

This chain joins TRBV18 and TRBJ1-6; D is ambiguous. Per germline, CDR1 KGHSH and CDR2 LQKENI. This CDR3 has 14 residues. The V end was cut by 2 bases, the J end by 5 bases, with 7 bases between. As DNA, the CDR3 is TGTGCCAGCTCACCAAAGCCGGATAATTCACCCCTCCACTTT. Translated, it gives CASSPKPDNSPLHF.

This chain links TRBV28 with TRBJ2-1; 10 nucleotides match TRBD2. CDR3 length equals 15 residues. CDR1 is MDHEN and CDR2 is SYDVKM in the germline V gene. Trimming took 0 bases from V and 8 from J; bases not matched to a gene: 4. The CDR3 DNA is TGTGCCAGCAGTTTATGGGCTAGCGGGAGCCATGAGCAGTTCTTC. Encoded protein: CASSLWASGSHEQFF.

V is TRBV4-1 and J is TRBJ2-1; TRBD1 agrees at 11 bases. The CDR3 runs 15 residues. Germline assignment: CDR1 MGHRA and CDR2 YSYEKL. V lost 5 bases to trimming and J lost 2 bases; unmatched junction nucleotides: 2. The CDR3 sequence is CASSGQGAPYNEQFF. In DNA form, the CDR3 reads TGCGCCAGCAGCGGACAGGGGGCACCCTACAATGAGCAGTTCTTC.

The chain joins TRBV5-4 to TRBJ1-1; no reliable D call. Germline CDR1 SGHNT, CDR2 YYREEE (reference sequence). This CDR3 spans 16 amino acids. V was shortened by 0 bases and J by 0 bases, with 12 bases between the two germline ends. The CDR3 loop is CASSLVGRGLNTEAFF. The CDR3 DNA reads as TGTGCCAGCAGCTTGGTTGGGCGGGGTTTGAACACTGAAGCTTTCTTT.

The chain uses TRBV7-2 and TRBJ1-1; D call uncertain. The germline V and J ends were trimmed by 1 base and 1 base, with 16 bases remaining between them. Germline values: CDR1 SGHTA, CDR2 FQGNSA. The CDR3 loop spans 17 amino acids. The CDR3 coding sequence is TGTGCCAGCAGCTTAGTTCTCGGGAAGGGTGGGAACACTGAAGCTTTCTTT. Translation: CASSLVLGKGGNTEAFF.

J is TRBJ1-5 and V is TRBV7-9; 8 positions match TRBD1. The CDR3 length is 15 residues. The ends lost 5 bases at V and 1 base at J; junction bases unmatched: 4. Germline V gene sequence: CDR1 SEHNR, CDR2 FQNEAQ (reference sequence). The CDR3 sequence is CASSADRESNQPQHF. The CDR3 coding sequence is TGTGCCAGCAGCGCGGACAGGGAGAGCAATCAGCCCCAGCATTTT.

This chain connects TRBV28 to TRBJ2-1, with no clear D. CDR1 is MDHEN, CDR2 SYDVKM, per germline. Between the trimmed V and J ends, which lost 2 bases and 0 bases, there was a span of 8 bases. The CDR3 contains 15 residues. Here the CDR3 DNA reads TGTGCCAGCAGTTTACGAACGAGCTCCTACAATGAGCAGTTCTTC. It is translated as CASSLRTSSYNEQFF.

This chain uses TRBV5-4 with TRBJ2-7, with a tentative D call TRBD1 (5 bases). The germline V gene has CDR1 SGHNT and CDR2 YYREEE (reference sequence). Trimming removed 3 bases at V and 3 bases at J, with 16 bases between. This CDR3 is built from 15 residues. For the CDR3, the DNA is TGTGCCAGCAGCTATTTCGACAGAGTTGGCTACGAGCAGTACTTC. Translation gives CASSYFDRVGYEQYF.

The CDR3 DNA reads as TGCGCCAGCAGCCAAGATTGGGCGCCGGTTGGCTACACCTTC. Its translation is CASSQDWAPVGYTF. The rearrangement uses TRBV4-3 and TRBJ1-2; D remains ambiguous. V lost 0 bases to trimming and J lost 7 bases, with 12 bases between them. Per the germline V gene, CDR1 is LGHNA and CDR2 is YSLEER. This CDR3 is built from 14 residues.

CDR3 sequence reads: CASSPSAGPYEQYF. Here the CDR3 DNA reads TGTGCCAGCAGCCCAAGTGCGGGACCCTACGAGCAGTACTTC. The J gene is TRBJ2-7, the V gene TRBV11-3; perhaps TRBD2 as D (6 bases). Germline V gene lookup returns CDR1 SGHNT and CDR2 YENEEA. Deletions cut 5 bases from V and 2 bases from J, with 13 bases between. The CDR3 contains 14 residues. The entire variable domain, with the rest obtained from reference TRBV11-3 and TRBJ2-7, is as follows: EAGVVQSPRYKIIEKKQPVAFWCNPISGHNTLYWYLQNLGQGPELLIRYENEEAVDDSQLPKDRFSAERLKGVDSTLKIQPAELGDSAVYLCASSPSAGPYEQYFGPGTRLTVT.

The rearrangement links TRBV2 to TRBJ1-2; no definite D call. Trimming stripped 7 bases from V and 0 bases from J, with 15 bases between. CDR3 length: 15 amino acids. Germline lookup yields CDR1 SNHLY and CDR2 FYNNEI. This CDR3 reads CASIPYQRTNYGYTF. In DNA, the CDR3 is TGTGCCAGCATCCCCTACCAGCGAACTAACTATGGCTACACCTTC.

The CDR3 is CASSLTGTKPLHF. The CDR3 DNA reads TGTGCCAGCAGCTTAACGGGTACTAAACCCCTCCACTTT. The chain couples TRBV7-3 to TRBJ1-6; D gene ambiguous. The V gene's germline CDR1 is SGHTA and CDR2 FQGTGA. The CDR3 is made up of 13 amino acids. V lost 0 bases and J 12 bases, leaving 9 bases between the germline ends.

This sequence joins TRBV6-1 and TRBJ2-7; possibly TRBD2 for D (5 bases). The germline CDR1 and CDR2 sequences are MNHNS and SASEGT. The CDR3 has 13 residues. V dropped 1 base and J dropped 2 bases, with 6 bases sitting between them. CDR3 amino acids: CASSEGLTYEQYF. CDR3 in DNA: TGTGCCAGCAGTGAAGGACTAACCTACGAGCAGTACTTC.

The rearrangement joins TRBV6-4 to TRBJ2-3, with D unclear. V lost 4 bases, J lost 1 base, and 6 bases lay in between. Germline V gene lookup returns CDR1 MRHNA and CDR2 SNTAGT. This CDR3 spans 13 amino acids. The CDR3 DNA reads TGTGCCAGCAGTGTATTCGGCACAGATACGCAGTATTTT. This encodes CASSVFGTDTQYF.

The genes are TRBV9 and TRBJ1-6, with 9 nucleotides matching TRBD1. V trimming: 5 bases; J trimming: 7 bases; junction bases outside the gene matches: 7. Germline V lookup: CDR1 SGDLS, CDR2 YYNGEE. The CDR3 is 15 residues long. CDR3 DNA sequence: TGTGCCAGCAGGGGGAGGGGACAGGGAAATTCACCCCTCCACTTT. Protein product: CASRGRGQGNSPLHF.

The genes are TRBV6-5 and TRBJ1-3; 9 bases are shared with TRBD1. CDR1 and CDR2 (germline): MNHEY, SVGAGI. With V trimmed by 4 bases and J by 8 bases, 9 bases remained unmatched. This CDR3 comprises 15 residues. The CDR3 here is CASSSTRTGAYTIYF. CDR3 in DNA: TGTGCCAGCAGTTCTACCCGGACAGGGGCTTACACCATATATTTT.

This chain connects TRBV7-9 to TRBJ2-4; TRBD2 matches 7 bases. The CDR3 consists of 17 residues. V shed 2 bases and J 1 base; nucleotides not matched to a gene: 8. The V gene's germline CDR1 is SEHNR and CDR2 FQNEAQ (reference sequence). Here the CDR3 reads CASSLSAGVAAKNIQYF. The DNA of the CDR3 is TGTGCCAGCAGCTTATCGGCGGGAGTTGCTGCCAAAAACATTCAGTACTTC.

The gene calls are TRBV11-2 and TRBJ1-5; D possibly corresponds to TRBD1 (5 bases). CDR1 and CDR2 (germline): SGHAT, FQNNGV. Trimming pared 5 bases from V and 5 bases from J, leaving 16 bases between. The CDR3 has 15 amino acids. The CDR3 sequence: CASSPRWGIDQPQHF. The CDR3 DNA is TGTGCCAGCAGCCCACGTTGGGGCATCGATCAGCCCCAGCATTTT.

The CDR3 bases are TGTGCCAGCAGCTTAGTAGTCATCGGACTAGCGGTAAATAACACCGGGGAGCTGTTTTTT. Protein: CASSLVVIGLAVNNTGELFF. The gene calls are TRBV7-6 and TRBJ2-2; 10 bases are shared with TRBD2. The CDR3 contains 20 residues. With 1 base clipped from V and 2 bases from J, the junction kept 13 bases outside the gene matches. Germline values: CDR1 SGHVS, CDR2 FNYEAQ.

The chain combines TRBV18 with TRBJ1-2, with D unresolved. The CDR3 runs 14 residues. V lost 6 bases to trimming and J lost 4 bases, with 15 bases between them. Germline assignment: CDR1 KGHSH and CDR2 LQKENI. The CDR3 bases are TGTGCCAGCTCCACACGGGGTTTAGGCTATGGCTACACCTTC. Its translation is CASSTRGLGYGYTF.

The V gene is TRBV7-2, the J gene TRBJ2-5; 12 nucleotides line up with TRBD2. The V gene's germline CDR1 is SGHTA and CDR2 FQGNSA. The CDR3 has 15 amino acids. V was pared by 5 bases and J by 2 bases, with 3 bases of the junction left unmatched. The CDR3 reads CASSAGTSGQETQYF. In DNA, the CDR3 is TGTGCCAGCAGCGCTGGGACTAGCGGGCAAGAGACCCAGTACTTC.

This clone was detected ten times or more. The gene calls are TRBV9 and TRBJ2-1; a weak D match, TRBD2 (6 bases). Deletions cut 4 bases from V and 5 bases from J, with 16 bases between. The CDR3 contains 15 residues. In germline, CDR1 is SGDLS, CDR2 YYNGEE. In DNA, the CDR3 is TGTGCCAGCAGCCAAATTGGCGGGAACCACAATGAGCAGTTCTTC. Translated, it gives CASSQIGGNHNEQFF.